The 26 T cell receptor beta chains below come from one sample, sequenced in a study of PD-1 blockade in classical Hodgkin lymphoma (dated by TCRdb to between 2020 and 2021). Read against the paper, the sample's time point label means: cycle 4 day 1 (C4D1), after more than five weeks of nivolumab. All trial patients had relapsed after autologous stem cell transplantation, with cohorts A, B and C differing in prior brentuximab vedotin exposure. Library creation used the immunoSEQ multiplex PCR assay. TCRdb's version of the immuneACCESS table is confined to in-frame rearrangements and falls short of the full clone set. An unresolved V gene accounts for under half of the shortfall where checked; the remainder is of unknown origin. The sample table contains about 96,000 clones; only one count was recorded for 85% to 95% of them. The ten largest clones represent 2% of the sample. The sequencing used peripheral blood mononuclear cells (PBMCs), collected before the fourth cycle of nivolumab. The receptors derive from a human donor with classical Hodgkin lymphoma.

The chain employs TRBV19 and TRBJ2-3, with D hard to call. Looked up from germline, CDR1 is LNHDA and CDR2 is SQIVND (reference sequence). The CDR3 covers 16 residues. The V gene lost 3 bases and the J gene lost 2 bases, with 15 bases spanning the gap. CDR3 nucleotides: TGTGCCAGTAGTATTCGACCCTTACCTTACACAGATACGCAGTATTTT. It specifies CASSIRPLPYTDTQYF.

The CDR3 coding sequence is TGTGCCAGCAGTTCGTTCACTGAAGCTTTCTTT. It encodes CASSSFTEAFF. The genes are TRBV27 and TRBJ1-1; D gene uncertain. The V end was cut by 4 bases, the J end by 4 bases, with 4 bases between. This CDR3 is built from 11 residues. The germline V gene has CDR1 MNHEY and CDR2 SMNVEV (reference sequence).

The CDR3 nucleotides read TGTGCCAGCAGTCGGGGGGGTAGCTCCTACAATGAGCAGTTCTTC. The encoded protein is CASSRGGSSYNEQFF. The chain joins TRBV27 to TRBJ2-1; 8 nucleotides match TRBD2. Per the germline V gene, CDR1 is MNHEY and CDR2 is SMNVEV (reference sequence). V trimming: 5 bases; J trimming: 0 bases; junction bases outside the gene matches: 3. The CDR3 spans 15 residues.

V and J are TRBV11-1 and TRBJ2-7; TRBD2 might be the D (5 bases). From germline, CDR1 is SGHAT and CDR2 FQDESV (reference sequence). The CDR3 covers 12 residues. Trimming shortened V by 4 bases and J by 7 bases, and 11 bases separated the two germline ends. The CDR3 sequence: CASSSLSGEQYF. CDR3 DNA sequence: TGTGCCAGCAGCTCCCTCTCGGGGGAGCAGTACTTC.

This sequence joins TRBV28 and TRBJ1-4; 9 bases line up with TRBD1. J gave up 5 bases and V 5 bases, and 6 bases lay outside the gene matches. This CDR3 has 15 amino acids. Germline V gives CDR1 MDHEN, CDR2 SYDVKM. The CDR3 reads CASSRDRDFNEKLFF. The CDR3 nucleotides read TGTGCCAGCAGTCGGGACAGGGATTTCAATGAAAAACTGTTTTTT.

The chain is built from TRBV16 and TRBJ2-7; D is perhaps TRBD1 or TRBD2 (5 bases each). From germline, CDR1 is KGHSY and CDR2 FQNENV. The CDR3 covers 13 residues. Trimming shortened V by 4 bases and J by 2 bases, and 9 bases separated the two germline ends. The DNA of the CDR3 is TGTGCCAGCAGCCGGGACGGCGCCTACGAGCAGTACTTC. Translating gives CASSRDGAYEQYF. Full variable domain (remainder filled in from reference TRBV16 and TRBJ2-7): GEEVAQTPKHLVRGEGQKAKLYCAPIKGHSYVFWYQQVLKNEFKFLISFQNENVFDETGMPKERFSAKCLPNSPCSLEIQATKLEDSAVYFCASSRDGAYEQYFGPGTRLTVT.

This CDR3 is CAWSVWTGEVYEQYF. CDR3 DNA sequence: TGTGCCTGGAGTGTGTGGACAGGGGAGGTCTACGAGCAGTACTTC. The chain employs TRBV30 and TRBJ2-7; TRBD1 agrees at 9 bases. The CDR3 totals 15 residues. Germline CDR1 reads GTSNPN; CDR2 reads SVGIG (reference sequence). With 0 bases clipped from V and 3 bases from J, the junction kept 6 bases outside the gene matches.

DNA of the CDR3: TGTGCCAGCAGGCCAGGGGGCAGCAATCAGCCCCAGCATTTT. Translating gives CASRPGGSNQPQHF. The chain is built from TRBV6-6 and TRBJ1-5; TRBD1 matches at 8 bases. V lost 6 bases, J lost 1 base, and 2 bases stayed unmatched. This CDR3 region has 14 residues. Germline assignment: CDR1 MNHNY and CDR2 SVGAGI (reference sequence).

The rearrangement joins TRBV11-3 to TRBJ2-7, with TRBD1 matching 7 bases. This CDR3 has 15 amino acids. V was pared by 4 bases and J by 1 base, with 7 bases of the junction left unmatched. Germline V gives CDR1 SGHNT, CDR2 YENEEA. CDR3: CASSSPSTGSYEQYF. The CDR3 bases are TGTGCCAGCAGCTCACCGTCGACAGGGTCCTACGAGCAGTACTTC.

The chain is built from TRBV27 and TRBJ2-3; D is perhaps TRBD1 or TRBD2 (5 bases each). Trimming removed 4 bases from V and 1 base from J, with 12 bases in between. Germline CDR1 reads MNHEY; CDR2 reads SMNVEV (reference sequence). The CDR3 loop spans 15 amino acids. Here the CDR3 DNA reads TGTGCCAGCAGTTCTCCCGGGACGGGCACAGATACGCAGTATTTT. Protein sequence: CASSSPGTGTDTQYF.

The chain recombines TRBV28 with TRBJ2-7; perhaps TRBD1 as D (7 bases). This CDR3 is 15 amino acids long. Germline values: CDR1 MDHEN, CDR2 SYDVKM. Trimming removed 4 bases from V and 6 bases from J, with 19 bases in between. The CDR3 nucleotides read TGTGCCAGCAGTTACCACGGGGCAGGGGGACTCGAGCAGTACTTC. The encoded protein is CASSYHGAGGLEQYF.

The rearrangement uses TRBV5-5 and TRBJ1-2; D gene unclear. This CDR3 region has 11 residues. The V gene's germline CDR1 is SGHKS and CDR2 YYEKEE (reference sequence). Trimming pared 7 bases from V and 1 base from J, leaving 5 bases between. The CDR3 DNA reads TGTGCCAGCGACGTTAACTATGGCTACACCTTC. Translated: CASDVNYGYTF.

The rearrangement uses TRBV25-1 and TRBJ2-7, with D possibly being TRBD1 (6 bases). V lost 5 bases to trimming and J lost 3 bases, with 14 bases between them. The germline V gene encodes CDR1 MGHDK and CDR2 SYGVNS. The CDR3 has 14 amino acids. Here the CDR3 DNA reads TGTGCCAGCAGTACGGGTAGGGGGTTCTACGAGCAGTACTTC. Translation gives CASSTGRGFYEQYF.

The CDR3: CASSSRISYGYTF. In DNA, the CDR3 is TGTGCCAGCAGTTCCCGGATAAGCTATGGCTACACCTTC. V gene TRBV6-1 combines with J gene TRBJ1-2; no definite D call. The CDR3 consists of 13 residues. CDR1 is MNHNS, CDR2 SASEGT, per germline. V lost 5 bases and J lost 4, with 11 bases in between.

In DNA, the CDR3 is TGTGCCACCAGCAGAGCCGCCCTAGCGGGAGTTGACGAGCAGTACTTC. Its translation is CATSRAALAGVDEQYF. J is TRBJ2-7 and V is TRBV15; 10 bases agree with TRBD2. Germline loops: CDR1 LNHNV, CDR2 YYDKDF (reference sequence). Trimming at V came to 1 base and at J to 5 bases, leaving 8 bases not matched to a gene. This CDR3 contains 16 residues.

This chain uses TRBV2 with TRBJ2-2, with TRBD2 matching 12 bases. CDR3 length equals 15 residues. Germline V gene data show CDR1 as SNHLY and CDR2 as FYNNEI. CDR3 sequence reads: CASVLAGGRSGELFF. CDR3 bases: TGTGCGAGCGTCCTAGCGGGAGGGAGATCCGGGGAGCTGTTTTTT.

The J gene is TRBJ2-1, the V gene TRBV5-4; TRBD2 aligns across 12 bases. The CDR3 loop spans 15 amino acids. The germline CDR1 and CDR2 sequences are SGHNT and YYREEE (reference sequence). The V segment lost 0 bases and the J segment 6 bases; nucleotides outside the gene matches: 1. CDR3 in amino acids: CASSLVTSGSNEQFF. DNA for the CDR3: TGTGCCAGCAGCTTGGTGACTAGCGGGAGCAATGAGCAGTTCTTC.

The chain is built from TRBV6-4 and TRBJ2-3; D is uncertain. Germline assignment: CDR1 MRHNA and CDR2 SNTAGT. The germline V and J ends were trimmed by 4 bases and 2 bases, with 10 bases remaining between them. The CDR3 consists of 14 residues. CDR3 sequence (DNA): TGTGCCAGCAGTGGGAATAGCCCCACAGATACGCAGTATTTT. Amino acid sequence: CASSGNSPTDTQYF.

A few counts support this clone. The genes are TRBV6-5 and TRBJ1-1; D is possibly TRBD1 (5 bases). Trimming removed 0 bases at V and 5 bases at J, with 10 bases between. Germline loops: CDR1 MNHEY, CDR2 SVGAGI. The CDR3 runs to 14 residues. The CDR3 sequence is CASSYSGGRTEAFF. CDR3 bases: TGTGCCAGCAGTTACTCGGGGGGACGGACTGAAGCTTTCTTT.

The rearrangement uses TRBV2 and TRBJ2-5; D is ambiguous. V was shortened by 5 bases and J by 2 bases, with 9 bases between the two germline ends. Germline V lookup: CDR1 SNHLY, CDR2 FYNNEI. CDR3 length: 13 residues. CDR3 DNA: TGTGCCAGCAGTAACTGGCAACAAGAGACCCAGTACTTC. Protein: CASSNWQQETQYF.

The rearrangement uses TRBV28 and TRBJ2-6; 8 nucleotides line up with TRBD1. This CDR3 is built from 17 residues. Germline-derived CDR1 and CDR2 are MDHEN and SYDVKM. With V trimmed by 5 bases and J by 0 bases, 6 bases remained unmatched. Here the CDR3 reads CASSGRDRSSGANVLTF. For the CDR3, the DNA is TGTGCCAGCAGTGGCCGGGACAGGTCCTCTGGGGCCAACGTCCTGACTTTC. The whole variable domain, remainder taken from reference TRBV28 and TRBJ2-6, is DVKVTQSSRYLVKRTGEKVFLECVQDMDHENMFWYRQDPGLGLRLIYFSYDVKMKEKGDIPEGYSVSREKKERFSLILESASTNQTSMYLCASSGRDRSSGANVLTFGAGSRLTVL.

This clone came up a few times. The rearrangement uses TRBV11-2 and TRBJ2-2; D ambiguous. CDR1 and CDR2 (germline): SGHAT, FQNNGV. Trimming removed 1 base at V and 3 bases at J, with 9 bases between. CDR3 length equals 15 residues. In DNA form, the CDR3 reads TGTGCCAGCAGCTTAGGTTTGGAGTACACCGGGGAGCTGTTTTTT. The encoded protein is CASSLGLEYTGELFF.

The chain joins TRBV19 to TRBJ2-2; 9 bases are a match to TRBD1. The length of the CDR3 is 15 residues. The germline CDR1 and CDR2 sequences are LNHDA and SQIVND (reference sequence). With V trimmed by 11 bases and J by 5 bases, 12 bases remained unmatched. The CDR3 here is CAAQRGTGRTGELFF. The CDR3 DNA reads TGTGCCGCCCAGAGGGGGACAGGGCGGACCGGGGAGCTGTTTTTT.

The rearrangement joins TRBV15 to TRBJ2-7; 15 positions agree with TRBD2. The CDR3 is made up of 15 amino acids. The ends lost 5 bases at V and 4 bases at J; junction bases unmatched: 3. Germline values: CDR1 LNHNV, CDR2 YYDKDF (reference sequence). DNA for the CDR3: TGTGCCACCAGCGCGGGACTAGCGGGAGGTTACGAGCAGTACTTC. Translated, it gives CATSAGLAGGYEQYF.

The CDR3 loop is CASSGGATYEQYF. In DNA form, the CDR3 reads TGTGCCAGCAGTGGGGGGGCCACCTACGAGCAGTACTTC. V and J are TRBV2 and TRBJ2-7; D tentatively reads TRBD1 or TRBD2 (6 bases each). CDR1 is SNHLY, CDR2 FYNNEI, per germline. This CDR3 is built from 13 residues. The germline V and J ends were trimmed by 4 bases and 2 bases, with 9 bases remaining between them.

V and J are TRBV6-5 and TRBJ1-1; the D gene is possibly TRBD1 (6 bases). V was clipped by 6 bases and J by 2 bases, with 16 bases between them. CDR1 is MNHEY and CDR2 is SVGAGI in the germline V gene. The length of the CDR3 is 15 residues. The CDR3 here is CASRRTGKTNTEAFF. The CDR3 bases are TGTGCCAGCAGAAGAACAGGGAAAACAAACACTGAAGCTTTCTTT.